These 11 T cell receptor beta chains share one sample of origin, sequenced in a study of cytomegalovirus exposure and HLA in healthy donors. PCR employed 60 Vbeta and 13 Jbeta primers. Libraries were prepared by immunoSEQ multiplex PCR; TCRdb keeps only in-frame clonotypes and omits some of them. The sample lists approximately 130,000 clones, over 65% occurring once. The sequenced material came from PBMCs. The receptors originated from a middle-aged man in good health and CMV-seronegative.

This chain uses TRBV4-1 with TRBJ2-7; D possibly corresponds to TRBD2 (5 bases). Germline V lookup: CDR1 MGHRA, CDR2 YSYEKL. The V gene lost 4 bases and the J gene lost 6 bases, with 13 bases spanning the gap. The CDR3 consists of 13 residues. This chain's CDR3 is CASSLEGGVEQYF. In DNA form, the CDR3 reads TGCGCCAGCAGCCTAGAAGGAGGAGTCGAGCAGTACTTC.

This clone was seen once. The identical CDR3 is also encoded by other nucleotide sequences in the sample. The chain uses TRBV9 and TRBJ2-1, with D possibly being TRBD1 (6 bases). The CDR3 extends over 14 amino acids. V was cut by 3 bases and J by 5 bases, with 12 bases left in between. Germline loops: CDR1 SGDLS, CDR2 YYNGEE. In nucleotides, the CDR3 is TGTGCCAGCAGCGGCCGGGACATCAACAATGAGCAGTTCTTC. This translates into CASSGRDINNEQFF.

The gene calls are TRBV2 and TRBJ1-5; D not resolved. Per germline, CDR1 SNHLY and CDR2 FYNNEI. The CDR3 has 15 amino acids. V lost 0 bases to trimming and J lost 4 bases, with 10 bases between them. In DNA form, the CDR3 reads TGTGCCAGCAGTGAAGCGCTTCGAGGGAATCAGCCCCAGCATTTT. Its translation is CASSEALRGNQPQHF.

The chain couples TRBV7-3 to TRBJ1-1, with D possibly TRBD1 on 5 matching bases. Trimming shortened V by 1 base and J by 2 bases, and 11 bases separated the two germline ends. Germline V gives CDR1 SGHTA, CDR2 FQGTGA. The CDR3 totals 15 residues. The CDR3 coding sequence is TGTGCCAGCAGCTTAAATCCAGGGCGAAACACTGAAGCTTTCTTT. Encoded protein: CASSLNPGRNTEAFF.

This rearrangement joins TRBV6-6 to TRBJ2-7, with D maybe TRBD1 (6 bases). Germline CDR1 MNHNY, CDR2 SVGAGI (reference sequence). This CDR3 comprises 13 residues. With 2 bases removed from V and 7 bases from J, the gap between germline ends came to 12 bases. The CDR3 loop reads CASSYPNREEQYF. The CDR3, as DNA: TGTGCCAGCAGTTACCCCAACAGGGAAGAGCAGTACTTC.

The chain couples TRBV4-1 to TRBJ1-2; no reliable D call. The CDR3 is 15 amino acids. Germline values: CDR1 MGHRA, CDR2 YSYEKL. The germline V and J ends were trimmed by 0 bases and 0 bases, with 8 bases remaining between them. CDR3 sequence reads: CASSQEYPTNYGYTF. The CDR3 nucleotides read TGCGCCAGCAGCCAAGAATACCCTACTAACTATGGCTACACCTTC.

J is TRBJ2-6 and V is TRBV11-3, with 7 nucleotides matching TRBD1. CDR1 and CDR2 (germline): SGHNT, YENEEA. CDR3 length equals 17 residues. V shed 5 bases, J shed 0 bases, and the junction held 7 bases outside the gene matches. As DNA, the CDR3 is TGTGCCAGCAGCAAAGGGACAGTCAGCTCTGGGGCCAACGTCCTGACTTTC. Its protein is CASSKGTVSSGANVLTF.

The rearrangement uses TRBV27 and TRBJ2-3; 8 bases align to TRBD1. The CDR3 contains 15 residues. Germline V gives CDR1 MNHEY, CDR2 SMNVEV (reference sequence). With V trimmed by 4 bases and J by 5 bases, 8 bases remained unmatched. The CDR3 nucleotides read TGTGCCAGCAGTTGGGCGGGACAGGCGGGAGATACGCAGTATTTT. This codes for CASSWAGQAGDTQYF.

As regards this clone: One end of the junction fails to match germline, which may point to a read error. The CDR3 protein is CVSSLARGGYNEQFF. CDR3 in DNA: TGTGTCAGCAGCTTGGCGCGGGGGGGCTACAATGAGCAGTTCTTC. The J gene is TRBJ2-1, the V gene TRBV5-4; 9 bases are shared with TRBD2. This CDR3 has 15 amino acids. The germline CDR1 and CDR2 sequences are SGHNT and YYREEE (reference sequence).

The sample holds one count of this clone. The chain has TRBV28 and TRBJ1-2, with a weak D call TRBD1 (6 bases). The V and J ends lost 4 bases and 8 bases respectively, with 14 bases between them. In germline, CDR1 is MDHEN, CDR2 SYDVKM. The CDR3 is 13 amino acids. For the CDR3, the DNA is TGTGCCAGCAGTTACTCAGGGGCTCGAGGCTACACCTTC. As protein: CASSYSGARGYTF.

This sequence joins TRBV4-3 and TRBJ2-6, with TRBD1 identical over 11 bases. The CDR3 is made up of 18 amino acids. Germline CDR1 and CDR2: LGHNA and YSLEER. V lost 3 bases and J lost 4; bases outside the gene matches: 8. The CDR3 DNA follows: TGCGCCAGCAGCCACGGACAGGGGGCCGCGAGAGGGGCCAACGTCCTGACTTTC. Translating gives CASSHGQGAARGANVLTF.